Here is one TCR beta chain with its context. TCRdb reanalysed the RACE reads using MiXCR and keeps one entry per CDR3 protein. The sample contains about 160,000 distinct CDR3 sequences, around a quarter of which appear only once. The sample comes from a study of human T cells and chemical hapten exposure. As for time point: patch test 3, about 24 weeks after DPC sensitization. The treatment here: therapeutic diphenylcyclopropenone sensitization with weekly scalp DPC. This CDR3 is built from 17 residues. CDR1 and CDR2 from the germline V gene are SGHRS and YFSETQ. With 4 bases clipped from V and 7 bases from J, the junction kept 11 bases outside the gene matches.

The source was whole blood, collected in connection with sensitization to the hapten diphenylcyclopropenone (DPC). The sequence came from a woman between 18 and 30 years old with alopecia areata. Some clones in this sample may be carry-over from other donors' samples. J is TRBJ2-5 and V is TRBV5-1, with 15 positions matching TRBD2. CDR3 protein: CASSIGTSGRTEGTQYF. The CDR3 nucleotides read TGCGCCAGCAGCATAGGGACTAGCGGGAGGACAGAAGGGACCCAGTACTTC.